Below, one TCR beta chain is given with its context. The authors ran a second PCR of about 7 to 12 cycles using a sample-barcoded 5' primer and a J-beta primer mix. TCRdb independently ran MiXCR on the 5' RACE reads; one entry per CDR3 protein. The data contain some 940,000 distinct CDR3 sequences, about 27% of them seen just once; the ten biggest clones take up roughly 10%. Trimming left V 3 bases short and J 8 bases short, with 19 bases between. The V gene's germline CDR1 is LGHDT and CDR2 YNNKEL (reference sequence). This CDR3 is 16 amino acids long. These data belong to a study of blood T cells in healthy people across ages. This sample also belongs to another study, concerning T cells of mothers and their children.

This sequence was found in a woman between 35 and 50 years old in good health. The sample taken for sequencing was blood. The gene calls are TRBV3-1 and TRBJ1-4; perhaps TRBD1 as D (6 bases). CDR3 amino acids: CASSHSRTGAREKLFF. The CDR3 DNA follows: TGTGCCAGCAGCCACAGCAGGACGGGGGCGCGGGAAAAACTGTTTTTT. Full variable domain (remainder filled in from reference TRBV3-1 and TRBJ1-4): DTAVSQTPKYLVTQMGNDKSIKCEQNLGHDTMYWYKQDSKKFLKIMFSYNNKELIINETVPNRFSPKSPDKAHLNLHINSLELGDSAVYFCASSHSRTGAREKLFFGSGTQLSVL.